The 20 T cell receptor beta chains given below trace back to one sample, sequenced in a study of OX40 agonist ivuxolimab in advanced cancers. Receptor libraries were prepared by the immunoSEQ multiplex PCR assay. Entries here come from immuneACCESS through TCRdb and include only in-frame sequences with V and J called. Some clones fail to appear in such tables; in the studies checked, an unresolved V gene covers under half of the shortfall, and the cause of the remainder is unknown. In all, the sample holds more than 75,000 clones, and over 75% of those were seen once. Of the sample, over 0.35% is held by the ten largest clones. The sequences come from CD4+ or CD8+ T cells sorted from blood, collected in a trial of the OX40 agonist ivuxolimab. Receptors were obtained from an adult with an advanced solid tumor such as melanoma, head and neck, liver or kidney cancer.

The gene calls are TRBV5-4 and TRBJ1-6, with D possibly matching TRBD1 (5 bases). The CDR3 length is 16 residues. Trimming shortened V by 0 bases and J by 0 bases, and 7 bases separated the two germline ends. The germline CDR1 and CDR2 sequences are SGHNT and YYREEE (reference sequence). CDR3: CASSLGGDSYNSPLHF. CDR3 DNA: TGTGCCAGCAGCTTGGGAGGGGACTCCTATAATTCACCCCTCCACTTT.

The gene calls are TRBV6-5 and TRBJ2-7, with a possible D match to TRBD1 (5 bases). The CDR3 has 11 residues. Per germline, CDR1 MNHEY and CDR2 SVGAGI. Trimming cost V 4 bases and J 6 bases, with 7 bases left between them. This chain's CDR3 is CASSSGAEQYF. The DNA for the CDR3 is TGTGCCAGCAGTTCTGGGGCCGAGCAGTACTTC.

V usage is TRBV7-2 and J usage is TRBJ1-2; tentative D call: TRBD1 (5 bases). The V end lost 1 base, the J end lost 8 bases, and 8 bases lay between the germline ends. CDR1 SGHTA and CDR2 FQGNSA come from the germline V gene. CDR3 size: 12 residues. The CDR3 loop is CASSLGRDGYTF. The CDR3 nucleotides are TGTGCCAGCAGCTTAGGAAGGGACGGCTACACCTTC.

V and J are TRBV30 and TRBJ1-6; perhaps TRBD1 as D (5 bases). The CDR3 runs 14 residues. CDR1 and CDR2 (germline): GTSNPN, SVGIG (reference sequence). Deletions cut 0 bases from V and 7 bases from J, with 10 bases between. This CDR3 is CAWSVTQGNSPLHF. The DNA for the CDR3 is TGTGCCTGGAGTGTTACTCAGGGAAATTCACCCCTCCACTTT.

This clone was seen only once. The V call is TRBV7-6, the J call TRBJ2-3; D is perhaps TRBD2 (5 bases). The V end lost 2 bases, the J end lost 0 bases, and 15 bases lay between the germline ends. The CDR3 loop spans 17 amino acids. Germline V gives CDR1 SGHVS, CDR2 FNYEAQ. The chain's CDR3 is CASSLFSGRGSTDTQYF. DNA for the CDR3: TGTGCCAGCAGCTTATTTTCTGGGAGAGGAAGCACAGATACGCAGTATTTT.

The chain couples TRBV6-5 to TRBJ2-7; the match to TRBD1 covers 8 bases. CDR3 length: 16 amino acids. The trim removed 0 bases at V and 3 bases at J, leaving 7 bases unmatched. Germline V CDR1 and CDR2: MNHEY, SVGAGI. CDR3 in amino acids: CASSYSGADRDYEQYF. For the CDR3, the DNA is TGTGCCAGCAGTTACTCTGGTGCGGACAGGGACTACGAGCAGTACTTC.

This rearrangement joins TRBV19 to TRBJ2-3, with TRBD2 matching over 8 bases. CDR1 is LNHDA, CDR2 SQIVND, per germline (reference sequence). The length of the CDR3 is 12 residues. Unmatched junction bases numbered 9, after V lost 6 bases and J lost 13 bases. The CDR3 sequence: CASSEGGTREYF. CDR3 DNA sequence: TGTGCCAGTAGCGAAGGGGGGACTAGGGAGTATTTT.

The count of this clone is one. V usage is TRBV6-1 and J usage is TRBJ1-2; D perhaps matches TRBD1 (5 bases). The CDR3 extends over 15 amino acids. Trimming shortened V by 3 bases and J by 5 bases, and 16 bases separated the two germline ends. From germline, CDR1 is MNHNS and CDR2 SASEGT. This CDR3 reads CASSDTGRGPYGYTF. The CDR3 bases are TGTGCCAGCAGTGATACTGGAAGGGGCCCATATGGCTACACCTTC.

The gene calls are TRBV7-2 and TRBJ1-5; 7 bases fit TRBD1. Germline V lookup: CDR1 SGHTA, CDR2 FQGNSA. The CDR3 is made up of 14 amino acids. After removal of 4 bases from V and 4 bases from J, the junction contained 4 bases not matched to a gene. CDR3 in DNA: TGTGCCAGCAGCTCTAGACAGGGTAATCAGCCCCAGCATTTT. This encodes CASSSRQGNQPQHF.

This rearrangement joins TRBV9 to TRBJ2-3, with 10 positions matching TRBD2. This CDR3 region has 17 residues. Per the germline V gene, CDR1 is SGDLS and CDR2 is YYNGEE. The V segment lost 3 bases and the J segment 1 base; nucleotides outside the gene matches: 8. The CDR3 DNA reads as TGTGCCAGCAGCGGAGGAGCGGGAGGGTCTCGCACAGATACGCAGTATTTT. Protein product: CASSGGAGGSRTDTQYF.

This clone was found once. This chain links TRBV2 with TRBJ1-2; 7 bases align to TRBD1. This CDR3 has 15 amino acids. The germline V gene has CDR1 SNHLY and CDR2 FYNNEI. V gave up 5 bases and J gave up 4 bases; unmatched junction bases: 10. CDR3 nucleotide sequence: TGTGCCAGCAGTTCTACAGGGGTGGGGGCCTATGGCTACACCTTC. It yields the protein CASSSTGVGAYGYTF.

This clone has only one observation. This chain's CDR3 is CASSIDGQRGPYEQYF. The CDR3 region has the DNA TGTGCCAGTAGTATAGATGGGCAGCGGGGTCCCTACGAGCAGTACTTC. The chain links TRBV19 to TRBJ2-7, with 7 bases fitting TRBD2. Per the germline V gene, CDR1 is LNHDA and CDR2 is SQIVND (reference sequence). The CDR3 is 16 amino acids. V trimming: 0 bases; J trimming: 2 bases; junction bases outside the gene matches: 7.

CDR3 bases: TGTGCCAGCAGCCGGGGCATAGGGGCGGGAACAGATACGCAGTATTTT. Translation gives CASSRGIGAGTDTQYF. The chain employs TRBV5-5 and TRBJ2-3, with a tentative D call TRBD2 (6 bases). With 4 bases removed from V and 3 bases from J, the gap between germline ends came to 18 bases. Germline-derived CDR1 and CDR2 are SGHKS and YYEKEE (reference sequence). This CDR3 comprises 16 residues.

V gene TRBV18 combines with J gene TRBJ1-1; the D is unclear. Germline CDR1 reads KGHSH; CDR2 reads LQKENI. V gave up 1 base and J gave up 1 base, with 10 bases separating them. The CDR3 totals 15 residues. In DNA, the CDR3 is TGTGCCAGCTCACCACGAACCGGGGAGAACACTGAAGCTTTCTTT. Translated: CASSPRTGENTEAFF.

The chain is built from TRBV5-4 and TRBJ2-5; TRBD2 agrees at 7 bases. The CDR3 spans 14 residues. Trimming at V came to 4 bases and at J to 2 bases, leaving 5 bases not matched to a gene. CDR1 and CDR2 from the germline V gene are SGHNT and YYREEE (reference sequence). The CDR3 spells CASSPMGGQETQYF. The CDR3 nucleotides are TGTGCCAGCAGCCCAATGGGGGGGCAAGAGACCCAGTACTTC.

The chain carries TRBV2 and TRBJ2-4; D unresolved. Trimming stripped 0 bases from V and 0 bases from J, with 6 bases between. The CDR3 has 15 amino acids. Germline V CDR1 and CDR2: SNHLY, FYNNEI. This CDR3 reads CASSEARVAKNIQYF. CDR3 DNA sequence: TGTGCCAGCAGTGAAGCCCGCGTAGCCAAAAACATTCAGTACTTC.

The chain joins TRBV28 to TRBJ2-3; D might be TRBD1 or TRBD2, each matching 7 bases. Between the trimmed V and J ends, which lost 4 bases and 4 bases, there was a span of 18 bases. The CDR3 consists of 16 residues. From germline, CDR1 is MDHEN and CDR2 SYDVKM. Here the CDR3 DNA reads TGTGCCAGCAGTTCCCTTTACAGGGGAGGGTCAGATACGCAGTATTTT. It specifies CASSSLYRGGSDTQYF.

The chain carries TRBV4-1 and TRBJ2-5, with D possibly being TRBD2 (6 bases). The CDR3 is made up of 15 amino acids. Trimming left V 1 base short and J 3 bases short, with 12 bases between. CDR1 MGHRA and CDR2 YSYEKL come from the germline V gene. The CDR3 DNA follows: TGCGCCAGCAGCCAAGGGGGTAGCGGAGAAGAGACCCAGTACTTC. Encoded protein: CASSQGGSGEETQYF.

The sample holds a few counts of this clone. The chain combines TRBV30 with TRBJ1-1, with D perhaps matching TRBD1 (6 bases). Germline assignment: CDR1 GTSNPN and CDR2 SVGIG (reference sequence). The CDR3 is made up of 13 amino acids. V dropped 1 base and J dropped 3 bases, with 9 bases sitting between them. CDR3: CAWSGGGDTEAFF. DNA of the CDR3: TGTGCCTGGAGTGGAGGGGGTGACACTGAAGCTTTCTTT.

In this sample, this clone turned up once. This chain uses TRBV5-4 with TRBJ1-5, with a weak D call TRBD1 (5 bases). Germline V lookup: CDR1 SGHNT, CDR2 YYREEE (reference sequence). The CDR3 contains 15 residues. V was shortened by 0 bases and J by 3 bases, with 10 bases between the two germline ends. CDR3 residues: CASSLGGTVNQPQHF. Written as DNA, the CDR3 is TGTGCCAGCAGCTTGGGCGGGACGGTCAATCAGCCCCAGCATTTT.